This T cell receptor beta chain was obtained from a study of cytomegalovirus exposure and HLA in healthy donors. In the study overall: About 180 million T cells yielded about 120 million unique TCR beta sequences, as an earlier analysis found. Across 350 to 500 genotyped donors, 81% landed in the Caucasian-associated ancestry cluster. Findings and limits, study-wide: A later analysis linked a missense variant in DCLRE1C to the trimming of TCR beta V and J genes.

With 3 bases removed from V and 3 bases from J, the gap between germline ends came to 14 bases. This CDR3 is built from 14 residues. Germline CDR1 reads SQVTM; CDR2 reads ANQGSEA. Primers: 60 Vbeta forward and 13 Jbeta reverse. Generated by immunoSEQ multiplex PCR, the TCRdb table keeps only in-frame clones and is missing some. Here the sample spans some 170,000 clones, 80% being singletons. This clone has just one count. What it recognizes is unknown. Nominally healthy donors provided the samples, though records likely missed some immune exposures. The receptor comes from a man aged 18 to 30 in good health and CMV-seropositive. Sequencing used PBMCs. J is TRBJ1-1 and V is TRBV29-1, with D perhaps matching TRBD1 (6 bases). The CDR3 nucleotides are TGCAGCGTTGACCTCCTCGGGGGGCACACTGAAGCTTTCTTT. It yields the protein CSVDLLGGHTEAFF.